This T cell receptor beta chain was sequenced during a study of control samples from healthy donors and cancer patients. The CDR3 length is 15 residues. V was pared by 3 bases and J by 0 bases, with 12 bases between. From germline, CDR1 is LNHNV and CDR2 YYDKDF (reference sequence). The data were produced by immunoSEQ multiplex PCR, yet TCRdb's version contains in-frame clones alone and is incomplete. The sample shows about 410,000 clones, 90% of them seen only once. The sequence was obtained from a man aged 40-55 years with head and neck cancer. This chain uses TRBV15 with TRBJ2-7, with D perhaps matching TRBD1 (6 bases). Source material: PBMCs. Here the CDR3 DNA reads TGTGCCACCAGCAGCACCCGGGACACCTCCTACGAGCAGTACTTC. Amino acids: CATSSTRDTSYEQYF.